This T cell receptor beta chain was sequenced for a study of T cell responses to AZD1222 COVID-19 vaccine. The V and J ends lost 7 bases and 4 bases, in that order; junction bases with no gene match: 12. The CDR3 covers 17 residues. Germline-derived CDR1 and CDR2 are SQVTM and ANQGSEA. Whole-study findings and limits: Samples come after the peak T cell response, not at day 14. The CD4 TCRs associated with vaccination extended across spike and predominated at 160-218 and 743-854. The donor group comprised mostly white British people and more females; the analysis possibly underestimated clonal diversity. Among AZD1222 vaccinees, only five or six were seropositive at baseline.

A word on this clone: Its antigen is undetermined.

Sequencing was performed with immunoSEQ multiplex PCR; in TCRdb, only in-frame clones are kept and a portion is missing. The data contain 130,000 to 150,000 clones, about 90% of them singletons. The sequence came from an adult in good health. This chain links TRBV29-1 with TRBJ2-5, with TRBD2 identical over 16 bases. Sequences were derived from peripheral blood, sampled on day 0 of AZD1222 vaccination. The CDR3 nucleotides read TGCAGCGGATCCGGGACTAGCGGGAGGGTACGGGGAGAGACCCAGTACTTC. Encoded protein: CSGSGTSGRVRGETQYF.